The next 18 T cell receptor beta chains were all read from a single sample in a study of T cells expressing NK-cell markers. TCRdb reprocessed the 5' RACE reads and reports one entry per CDR3 protein, with no DNA. The sample shows approximately 380,000 distinct CDR3 sequences, and 5.2% sits with its ten largest clones. The sample consisted of blood T cells: a sorted CD56 or NKG2C T cell subset, CD4+ or CD8+ T cells, or bulk PBMC T cells (not recorded which). These receptors were collected from a man aged 18-70 years in good health.

V and J are TRBV12-3 or TRBV12-4 and TRBJ2-7. This CDR3 is built from 14 residues. CDR3: CASSFSDGSYEQYF.

This chain uses TRBV12-3 or TRBV12-4 with TRBJ2-1. This CDR3 spans 16 amino acids. The CDR3 loop reads CASSSIQGLMGNEQFF.

This sequence joins TRBV7-2 and TRBJ2-7. Germline assignment: CDR1 SGHTA and CDR2 FQGNSA. The CDR3 totals 11 residues. The CDR3 region is CASSLGRSTYF. Based on the CDR3 plus reference TRBV7-2 and TRBJ2-7, the full variable domain is GAGVSQSPSNKVTEKGKDVELRCDPISGHTALYWYRQSLGQGLEFLIYFQGNSAPDKSGLPSDRFSAERTGGSVSTLTIQRTQQEDSAVYLCASSLGRSTYFGPGTRLTVT.

J is TRBJ2-7 and V is TRBV27; lacking DNA, the TRBD1 call made by TCRdb goes unchecked. Germline CDR1 and CDR2: MNHEY and SMNVEV (reference sequence). The CDR3 is made up of 14 amino acids. The CDR3 spells CASSTRSAVYEQYF.

V is TRBV18 and J is TRBJ2-5; TCRdb reports TRBD1, a call that lacks DNA to check it against. CDR1 is KGHSH, CDR2 LQKENI, per germline. The CDR3 is 15 amino acids. The CDR3 reads CASSPAKDRQETQYF.

V usage is TRBV28 and J usage is TRBJ1-2; TCRdb names TRBD1, which stays unverified in the absence of DNA. The germline CDR1 and CDR2 sequences are MDHEN and SYDVKM. This CDR3 has 16 amino acids. CDR3 protein: CASSTITGGSRYGYTF.

This sequence joins TRBV6-5 and TRBJ1-1; TCRdb proposes TRBD1, but this gene call is untestable without DNA. CDR3 size: 14 residues. Germline CDR1 reads MNHEY; CDR2 reads SVGAGI. This CDR3 reads CASSYVAGTTEAFF.

The V and J genes are TRBV27 and TRBJ1-1; TCRdb outputs TRBD1, but without DNA this stays unchecked. Germline V gives CDR1 MNHEY, CDR2 SMNVEV (reference sequence). This CDR3 contains 12 residues. CDR3: CASRDPGTRAFF.

This chain links TRBV24-1 with TRBJ2-2. Germline V CDR1 and CDR2: KGHDR, SFDVKD. This CDR3 comprises 16 residues. This CDR3 is CATSDWGVANTGELFF.

The rearrangement uses TRBV12-3 or TRBV12-4 and TRBJ1-1; TCRdb selects TRBD1, and the lack of DNA leaves this call unchecked. This CDR3 contains 14 residues. This chain's CDR3 is CASSLWGRRTEAFF.

This sequence joins TRBV4-1 and TRBJ1-5; TCRdb indicates TRBD1, and absent DNA this call remains unverified. Looked up from germline, CDR1 is MGHRA and CDR2 is YSYEKL. The CDR3 loop spans 17 amino acids. This CDR3 is CASSQTITGGSNQPQHF.

This CDR3 reads CASSRPTGGPYEQYF. J is TRBJ2-7 and V is TRBV2; the TCRdb call, TRBD2, lacks DNA for checking. Germline lookup yields CDR1 SNHLY and CDR2 FYNNEI. The CDR3 runs 15 residues.

This rearrangement joins TRBV7-9 to TRBJ2-1. In germline, CDR1 is SEHNR, CDR2 FQNEAQ (reference sequence). CDR3 length equals 11 residues. The CDR3 reads CASSPQDEQFF.

The V and J genes are TRBV5-1 and TRBJ2-1; TCRdb reports TRBD2, a call that lacks DNA to check it against. Germline V CDR1 and CDR2: SGHRS, YFSETQ. This CDR3 is built from 15 residues. The CDR3 spells CASSLSGSEYNEQFF. Using reference TRBV5-1 and TRBJ2-1 for the parts outside the CDR3, the full variable domain is KAGVTQTPRYLIKTRGQQVTLSCSPISGHRSVSWYQQTPGQGLQFLFEYFSETQRNKGNFPGRFSGRQFSNSRSEMNVSTLELGDSALYLCASSLSGSEYNEQFFGPGTRLTVL.

The rearrangement uses TRBV7-9 and TRBJ2-7; the D gene TCRdb calls, TRBD2, cannot be checked with no DNA. Germline-derived CDR1 and CDR2 are SEHNR and FQNEAQ (reference sequence). The CDR3 has 13 amino acids. The CDR3 loop reads CATRRDPRNEQYF.

The chain combines TRBV6-1 with TRBJ2-5; TCRdb calls TRBD2, which cannot be checked without DNA. Germline assignment: CDR1 MNHNS and CDR2 SASEGT. The CDR3 has 14 amino acids. The CDR3 spells CASSAQGGMQTQYF.

This chain joins TRBV19 and TRBJ1-1. The CDR3 is 15 amino acids. Germline V gene lookup returns CDR1 LNHDA and CDR2 SQIVND (reference sequence). The CDR3 spells CASSKNDHVNTEAFF.

The chain is built from TRBV3-1 and TRBJ2-7; TCRdb's assignment of TRBD2 cannot be checked, as there is no DNA. The germline V gene encodes CDR1 LGHDT and CDR2 YNNKEL (reference sequence). This CDR3 has 14 amino acids. CDR3 amino acids: CASSRLRGYGEQYF.